The 20 T cell receptor beta chains given below trace back to one sample, sequenced in a study of blood T cell repertoires in COVID-19. Data came from immunoSEQ multiplex PCR; TCRdb stores just in-frame clones and leaves some out. Among about 270,000 clones listed, 80% to 90% were seen once. Sequenced: PBMCs or T cells enriched from blood (not recorded which). The receptors were sampled from a woman aged 18-30 years who had recovered from COVID-19.

The chain links TRBV2 to TRBJ1-1; D may be TRBD1 (6 bases). Germline lookup yields CDR1 SNHLY and CDR2 FYNNEI. CDR3 size: 11 residues. Trimming stripped 11 bases from V and 5 bases from J, with 12 bases between. The CDR3 reads CAVAGVTEAFF. CDR3 in DNA: TGTGCCGTGGCAGGGGTAACTGAAGCTTTCTTT.

This clone was seen a single time. The chain links TRBV2 to TRBJ1-5; a weak D match, TRBD1 (5 bases). The CDR3 consists of 14 residues. Per the germline V gene, CDR1 is SNHLY and CDR2 is FYNNEI. The V and J ends lost 6 bases and 0 bases respectively, with 9 bases between them. In nucleotides, the CDR3 is TGTGCCAGCAGCGACAGCGATAGCAATCAGCCCCAGCATTTT. Its protein is CASSDSDSNQPQHF.

The rearrangement joins TRBV5-1 to TRBJ2-1; D is possibly TRBD2 (5 bases). CDR3 length: 15 residues. Germline V gene lookup returns CDR1 SGHRS and CDR2 YFSETQ. Trimming took off 2 bases at V and 6 bases at J, with 15 bases between the two ends. CDR3 sequence reads: CASSLLEGLGNEQFF. DNA for the CDR3: TGCGCCAGCAGCTTATTAGAGGGCCTGGGCAATGAGCAGTTCTTC.

The chain uses TRBV6-5 and TRBJ1-2; D ambiguous. The germline gives CDR1 MNHEY, CDR2 SVGAGI. V lost 4 bases and J 0 bases, leaving 6 bases between the germline ends. CDR3 length: 13 residues. The CDR3 reads CASSFTANYGYTF. CDR3 DNA: TGTGCCAGCAGTTTTACAGCTAACTATGGCTACACCTTC.

CDR3 loop: CASGRGQSEAFF. In nucleotides, the CDR3 is TGCGCCAGCGGCAGGGGGCAATCTGAAGCTTTCTTT. V is TRBV5-1 and J is TRBJ1-1; TRBD1 matches 8 bases. Germline lookup yields CDR1 SGHRS and CDR2 YFSETQ. This CDR3 is 12 amino acids long. Trimming took 7 bases from V and 6 from J; bases not matched to a gene: 5.

The rearrangement joins TRBV28 to TRBJ1-4, with D possibly TRBD1 on 5 matching bases. Trimming shortened V by 7 bases and J by 8 bases, and 20 bases separated the two germline ends. The CDR3 spans 15 residues. The germline CDR1 and CDR2 sequences are MDHEN and SYDVKM. Here the CDR3 DNA reads TGTGCCAGCACCACAACGGGAACAGGAGGGGAAAAACTGTTTTTT. Its translation: CASTTTGTGGEKLFF.

This clone has just one count. The chain recombines TRBV27 with TRBJ2-7; 7 nucleotides agree with TRBD1. CDR1 is MNHEY and CDR2 is SMNVEV in the germline V gene (reference sequence). V trimming: 9 bases; J trimming: 5 bases; junction bases outside the gene matches: 16. This CDR3 region has 15 residues. DNA for the CDR3: TGTGCCAGTATGCCTCTCGGGCAGGGACAGAACGAGCAGTACTTC. Its translation is CASMPLGQGQNEQYF.

The chain combines TRBV5-1 with TRBJ1-2; 9 nucleotides agree with TRBD1. Germline trimming cut 3 bases from V and 8 bases from J; bases unmatched to any gene: 8. The CDR3 contains 14 residues. Germline loops: CDR1 SGHRS, CDR2 YFSETQ. The CDR3 here is CASSSGGQGYGYTF. CDR3 nucleotides: TGCGCCAGCAGCTCCGGCGGACAGGGGTACGGCTACACCTTC.

This chain joins TRBV9 and TRBJ1-1; weak D call: TRBD1 (5 bases). The V end lost 4 bases, the J end lost 4 bases, and 17 bases lay between the germline ends. The CDR3 runs to 15 residues. Looked up from germline, CDR1 is SGDLS and CDR2 is YYNGEE. CDR3 bases: TGTGCCAGCAGCATTACCCCAGACCAGGGCACTGAAGCTTTCTTT. Protein product: CASSITPDQGTEAFF.

This sequence joins TRBV19 and TRBJ2-7, with a possible D match to TRBD1 (6 bases). There are 14 residues in the CDR3. Trimming stripped 3 bases from V and 3 bases from J, with 12 bases between. The V gene's germline CDR1 is LNHDA and CDR2 SQIVND (reference sequence). This CDR3 is CASSITGNNYEQYF. The CDR3 coding sequence is TGTGCCAGTAGTATTACAGGGAACAACTACGAGCAGTACTTC.

The chain carries TRBV27 and TRBJ1-6; a possible D gene is TRBD1 (6 bases). Looked up from germline, CDR1 is MNHEY and CDR2 is SMNVEV (reference sequence). The CDR3 length is 16 residues. The V and J ends lost 6 bases and 3 bases respectively, with 15 bases between them. CDR3 sequence (DNA): TGTGCCAGCAGCCTCCGCTCACAGGGCTATAATTCACCCCTCCACTTT. Protein sequence: CASSLRSQGYNSPLHF.

This clone occurred once. The chain links TRBV13 to TRBJ2-7, with TRBD1 matching 12 bases. The CDR3 consists of 15 residues. The trim removed 5 bases at V and 6 bases at J, leaving 8 bases unmatched. Germline-derived CDR1 and CDR2 are PRHDT and FYEKMQ (reference sequence). CDR3 bases: TGTGCCAGCAGCCTAATGGGACAGGGGGCTAGCGAGCAGTACTTC. This translates into CASSLMGQGASEQYF.

The chain carries TRBV13 and TRBJ1-2; TRBD1 agrees at 9 bases. Unmatched junction bases numbered 8, after V lost 4 bases and J lost 5 bases. The V gene's germline CDR1 is PRHDT and CDR2 FYEKMQ (reference sequence). The CDR3 covers 15 residues. The CDR3 sequence is CASSSPTGGTYGYTF. The CDR3, as DNA: TGTGCCAGCAGCTCCCCGACAGGGGGTACATATGGCTACACCTTC.

J is TRBJ2-2 and V is TRBV5-1, with D possibly TRBD2 on 6 matching bases. The CDR3 has 16 amino acids. The V gene's germline CDR1 is SGHRS and CDR2 YFSETQ. The V gene lost 3 bases and the J gene lost 7 bases, with 19 bases spanning the gap. The CDR3 DNA reads TGCGCCAGCAGCTGGGGCTTGGAGGGTCTAGACGGGGAGCTGTTTTTT. This encodes CASSWGLEGLDGELFF.

V gene TRBV2 combines with J gene TRBJ2-1; TRBD1 matches 11 bases. Germline V gives CDR1 SNHLY, CDR2 FYNNEI. The CDR3 spans 15 residues. The V and J ends lost 6 bases and 5 bases, in that order; junction bases with no gene match: 6. CDR3 DNA: TGTGCCAGCAGGCGGACAGGGGGCTTGGACAATGAGCAGTTCTTC. Its translation is CASRRTGGLDNEQFF.

The V and J genes are TRBV5-6 and TRBJ2-5; possible D gene TRBD2, 5 bases. Trimming left V 2 bases short and J 5 bases short, with 13 bases between. CDR1 is SGHDT and CDR2 is YYEEEE in the germline V gene. This CDR3 has 14 residues. CDR3 in DNA: TGTGCCAGCAGCTTTCACGAGGGATGGGAGACCCAGTACTTC. Its protein is CASSFHEGWETQYF.

The chain joins TRBV11-2 to TRBJ2-2; the D is unclear. The length of the CDR3 is 16 residues. Trimming took 4 bases from V and 6 from J, leaving 18 bases between them. CDR1 and CDR2 from the germline V gene are SGHAT and FQNNGV. The CDR3 DNA sequence: TGTGCCAGCAGCTCCCCTGGTTCGCGGCGTGCCGGGGAGCTGTTTTTT. Protein: CASSSPGSRRAGELFF.

This chain joins TRBV13 and TRBJ2-7; 12 positions match TRBD1. The V and J ends lost 2 bases and 5 bases, in that order; junction bases with no gene match: 4. Germline V gives CDR1 PRHDT, CDR2 FYEKMQ (reference sequence). This CDR3 has 15 amino acids. In DNA, the CDR3 is TGTGCCAGCAGCTTATTTGGGACAGGGGGCAACGAGCAGTACTTC. It specifies CASSLFGTGGNEQYF.

The rearrangement joins TRBV5-8 to TRBJ2-3; tentative D call: TRBD1 (6 bases). Germline V gene data show CDR1 as SGHTS and CDR2 as YDEGEE. The CDR3 runs 15 residues. V lost 4 bases to trimming and J lost 2 bases, with 14 bases between them. The chain's CDR3 is CASSLTGPYTDTQYF. The CDR3 DNA sequence: TGTGCCAGCAGCCTGACAGGACCATACACAGATACGCAGTATTTT.

This clone was observed once. The V call is TRBV24-1, the J call TRBJ1-5; D unresolved. V shed 9 bases and J shed 2 bases, with 7 bases lying between them. The CDR3 covers 12 residues. CDR1 is KGHDR, CDR2 SFDVKD, per germline. The CDR3 DNA follows: TGTGCCACCGGGGAGCGCAATCAGCCCCAGCATTTT. It encodes CATGERNQPQHF.